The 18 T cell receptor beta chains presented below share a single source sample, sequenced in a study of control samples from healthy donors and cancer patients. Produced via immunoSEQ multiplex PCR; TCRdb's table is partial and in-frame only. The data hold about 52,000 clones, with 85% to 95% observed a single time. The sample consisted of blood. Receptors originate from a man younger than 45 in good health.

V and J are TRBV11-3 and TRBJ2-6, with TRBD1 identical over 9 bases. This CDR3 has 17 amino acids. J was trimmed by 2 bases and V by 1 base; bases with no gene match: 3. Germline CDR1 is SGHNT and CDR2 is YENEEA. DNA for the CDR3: TGTGCCAGCAGCTTAGTGGGGACAGGGCCTGGGGCCAACGTCCTGACTTTC. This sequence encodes CASSLVGTGPGANVLTF.

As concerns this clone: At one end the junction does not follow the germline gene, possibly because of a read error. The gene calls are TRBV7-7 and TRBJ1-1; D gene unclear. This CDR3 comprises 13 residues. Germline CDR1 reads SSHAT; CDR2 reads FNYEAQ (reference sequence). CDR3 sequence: CASSSVANSEAFF. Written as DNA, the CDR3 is TGTGCTAGCAGCAGCGTAGCGAACTCTGAAGCTTTCTTT.

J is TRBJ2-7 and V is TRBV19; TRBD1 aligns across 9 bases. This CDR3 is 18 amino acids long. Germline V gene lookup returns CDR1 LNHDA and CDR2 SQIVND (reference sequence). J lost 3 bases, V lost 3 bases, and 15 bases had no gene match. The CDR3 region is CASSIPSRDRVRYYEQYF. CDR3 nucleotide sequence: TGTGCCAGTAGTATCCCGTCCCGGGACAGGGTCCGGTACTACGAGCAGTACTTC.

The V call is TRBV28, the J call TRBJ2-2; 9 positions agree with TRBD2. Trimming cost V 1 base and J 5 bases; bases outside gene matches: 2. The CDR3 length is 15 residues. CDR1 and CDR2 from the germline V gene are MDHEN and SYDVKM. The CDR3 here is CASSLLRGGTGELFF. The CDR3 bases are TGTGCCAGCAGTTTATTGCGGGGGGGTACCGGGGAGCTGTTTTTT.

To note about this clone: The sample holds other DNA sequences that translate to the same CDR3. This CDR3 reads CASSQEITGGGTGELFF. CDR3 sequence (DNA): TGCGCCAGCAGCCAAGAGATAACAGGTGGTGGGACCGGGGAGCTGTTTTTT. The chain joins TRBV4-3 to TRBJ2-2; D perhaps matches TRBD1 (5 bases). V lost 0 bases to trimming and J lost 5 bases, with 16 bases between them. The germline V gene has CDR1 LGHNA and CDR2 YSLEER. The CDR3 sequence is 17 residues long.

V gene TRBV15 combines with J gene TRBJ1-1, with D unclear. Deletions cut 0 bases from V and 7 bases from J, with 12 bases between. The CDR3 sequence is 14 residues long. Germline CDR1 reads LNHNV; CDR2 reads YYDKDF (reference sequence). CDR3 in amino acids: CATSRDLGGIEAFF. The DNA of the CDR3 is TGTGCCACCAGCAGAGATTTGGGAGGGATTGAAGCTTTCTTT.

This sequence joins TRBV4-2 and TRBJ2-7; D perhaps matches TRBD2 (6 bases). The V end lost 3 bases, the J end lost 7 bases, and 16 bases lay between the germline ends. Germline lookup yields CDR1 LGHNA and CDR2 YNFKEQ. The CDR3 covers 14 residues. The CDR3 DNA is TGTGCCAGCAGCCAGGGCGGGATCCGGGTTGAGCAGTACTTC. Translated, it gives CASSQGGIRVEQYF.

The CDR3 protein is CASSKDGTDTQYF. CDR3 nucleotides: TGTGCCAGCAGTAAAGACGGCACAGATACGCAGTATTTT. The genes are TRBV6-4 and TRBJ2-3; no reliable D call. Germline loops: CDR1 MRHNA, CDR2 SNTAGT. V lost 5 bases and J 1 base, leaving 7 bases between the germline ends. The CDR3 is 13 amino acids.

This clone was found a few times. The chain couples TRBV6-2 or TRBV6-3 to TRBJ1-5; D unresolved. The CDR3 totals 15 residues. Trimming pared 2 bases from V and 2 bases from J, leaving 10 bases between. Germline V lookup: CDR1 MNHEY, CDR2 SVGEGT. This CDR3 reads CASSYREDGNQPQHF. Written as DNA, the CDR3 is TGTGCCAGCAGTTACAGGGAGGATGGCAATCAGCCCCAGCATTTT.

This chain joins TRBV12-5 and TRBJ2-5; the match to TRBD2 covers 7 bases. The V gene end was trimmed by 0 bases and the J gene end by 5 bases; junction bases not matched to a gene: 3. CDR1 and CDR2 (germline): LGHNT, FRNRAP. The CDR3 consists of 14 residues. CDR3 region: CASGLVGEGETQYF. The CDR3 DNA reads TGTGCTAGTGGTTTGGTAGGGGAGGGGGAGACCCAGTACTTC.

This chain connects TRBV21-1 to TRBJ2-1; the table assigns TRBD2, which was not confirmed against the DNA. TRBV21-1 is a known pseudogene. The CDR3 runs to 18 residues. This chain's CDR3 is CASSKEGTSGLSYNEQFF. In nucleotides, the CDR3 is TGTGCCAGCAGCAAAGAGGGGACTAGCGGGCTATCCTACAATGAGCAGTTCTTC.

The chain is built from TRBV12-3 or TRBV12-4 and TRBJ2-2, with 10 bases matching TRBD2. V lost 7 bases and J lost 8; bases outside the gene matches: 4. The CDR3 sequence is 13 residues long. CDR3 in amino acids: CASNLAGVGELFF. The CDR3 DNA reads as TGTGCCAGCAATCTAGCGGGAGTTGGGGAGCTGTTTTTT.

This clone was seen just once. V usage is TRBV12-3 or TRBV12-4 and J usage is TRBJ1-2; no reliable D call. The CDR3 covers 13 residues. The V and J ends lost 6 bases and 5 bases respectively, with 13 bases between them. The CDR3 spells CASSMDRVYGYTF. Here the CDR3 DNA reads TGTGCCAGCAGCATGGACCGCGTTTATGGCTACACCTTC.

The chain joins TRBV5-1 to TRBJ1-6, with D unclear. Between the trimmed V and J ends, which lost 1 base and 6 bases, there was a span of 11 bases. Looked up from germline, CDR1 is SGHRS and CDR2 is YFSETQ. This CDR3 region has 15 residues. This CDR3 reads CASSLSQALNSPLHF. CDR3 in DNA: TGCGCCAGCAGCTTGAGTCAGGCACTTAATTCACCCCTCCACTTT.

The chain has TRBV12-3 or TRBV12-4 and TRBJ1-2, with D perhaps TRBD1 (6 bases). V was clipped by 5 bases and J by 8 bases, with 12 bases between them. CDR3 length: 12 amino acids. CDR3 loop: CASSNRDYGYTF. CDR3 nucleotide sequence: TGTGCCAGCAGTAACAGGGATTACGGCTACACCTTC.

In nucleotides, the CDR3 is TGTGCCAGCAGTTTGGCGGGAGACGAGACCCAGTACTTC. As protein: CASSLAGDETQYF. The rearrangement links TRBV28 to TRBJ2-5, with 7 bases fitting TRBD2. Germline CDR1 MDHEN, CDR2 SYDVKM. Trimming took 3 bases from V and 5 from J; bases not matched to a gene: 3. The CDR3 covers 13 residues. Full variable domain (outside the CDR3, taken from reference TRBV28 and TRBJ2-5): DVKVTQSSRYLVKRTGEKVFLECVQDMDHENMFWYRQDPGLGLRLIYFSYDVKMKEKGDIPEGYSVSREKKERFSLILESASTNQTSMYLCASSLAGDETQYFGPGTRLLVL.

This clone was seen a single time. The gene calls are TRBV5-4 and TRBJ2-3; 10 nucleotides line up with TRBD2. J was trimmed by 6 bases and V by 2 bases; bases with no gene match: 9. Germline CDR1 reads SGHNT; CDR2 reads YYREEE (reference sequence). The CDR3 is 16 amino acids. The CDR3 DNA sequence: TGTGCCAGCAGCTTAGGTAGCGGGAGGTCAGGGGATACGCAGTATTTT. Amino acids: CASSLGSGRSGDTQYF.

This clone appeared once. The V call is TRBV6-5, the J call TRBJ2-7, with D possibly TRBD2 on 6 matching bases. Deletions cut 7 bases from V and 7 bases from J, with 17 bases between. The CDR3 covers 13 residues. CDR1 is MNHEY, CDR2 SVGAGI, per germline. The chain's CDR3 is CASTQRPGVEQYF. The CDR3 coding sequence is TGTGCCAGCACCCAGCGGCCGGGGGTAGAGCAGTACTTC.